Following are 19 T cell receptor beta chains from one sample sequenced in a study of CD8 T cells in Susac syndrome. RNA totalling roughly 0.45 to 1 ug underwent reverse transcription with random hexamers. TCRdb independently ran MiXCR on the immunoSEQ multiplex PCR reads; one entry per CDR3 protein. Of 160,000 or so distinct CDR3 sequences detected, approximately 94% appear once; the ten largest clones hold over 0.09%. Input material: CD4+ T cells from PBMCs. The origin of the receptors is a human donor with multiple sclerosis.

The CDR3, as DNA: TGTGCCAGCAGCCAGACAGGGGGGAACGGGAATGGCTACACCTTC. Translated: CASSQTGGNGNGYTF. This chain joins TRBV3-1 and TRBJ1-2; 9 bases are shared with TRBD1. Germline CDR1 LGHDT, CDR2 YNNKEL (reference sequence). CDR3 length equals 15 residues. The ends lost 3 bases at V and 6 bases at J; junction bases unmatched: 8.

The gene calls are TRBV24-1 and TRBJ1-2, with 7 bases that match TRBD1. V lost 3 bases and J lost 6; bases outside the gene matches: 12. This CDR3 is 16 amino acids long. The germline V gene has CDR1 KGHDR and CDR2 SFDVKD. The CDR3 DNA follows: TGTGCCACCAGTGATGGGTTGGGGGCAGGGGGGAATGGCTACACCTTC. This translates into CATSDGLGAGGNGYTF.

The chain joins TRBV19 to TRBJ1-2; D perhaps matches TRBD1 (6 bases). CDR1 is LNHDA, CDR2 SQIVND, per germline (reference sequence). Trimming cost V 6 bases and J 1 base, with 9 bases left between them. The CDR3 consists of 13 residues. The CDR3 spells CASRLQGNYGYTF. The DNA of the CDR3 is TGTGCCAGTAGGCTACAGGGTAACTATGGCTACACCTTC.

The V call is TRBV18, the J call TRBJ2-3, with 7 positions matching TRBD2. The CDR3 is 14 amino acids. V shed 6 bases, J shed 2 bases, and the junction held 5 bases outside the gene matches. Per germline, CDR1 KGHSH and CDR2 LQKENI. Here the CDR3 reads CASSPGTTTDTQYF. The DNA of the CDR3 is TGTGCCAGCTCCCCCGGGACTACCACAGATACGCAGTATTTT.

The chain links TRBV24-1 to TRBJ2-3, with 8 bases aligning to TRBD2. V shed 2 bases, J shed 4 bases, and the junction held 4 bases outside the gene matches. Germline-derived CDR1 and CDR2 are KGHDR and SFDVKD. The CDR3 runs 15 residues. The chain's CDR3 is CATSDSGLEADTQYF. CDR3 DNA: TGTGCCACCAGTGATTCGGGACTAGAGGCAGATACGCAGTATTTT.

The V and J genes are TRBV6-2 or TRBV6-3 and TRBJ1-1; D remains unclear. The CDR3 is made up of 14 amino acids. In germline, CDR1 is MNHEY, CDR2 SVGEGT. The V end was cut by 5 bases, the J end by 1 base, with 11 bases between. This CDR3 reads CASSRILTNTEAFF. Here the CDR3 DNA reads TGTGCCAGCAGTCGGATCCTGACGAACACTGAAGCTTTCTTT.

V is TRBV20-1 and J is TRBJ2-3; 7 bases line up with TRBD2. J gave up 5 bases and V 6 bases, and 11 bases lay outside the gene matches. Germline CDR1 reads DFQATT; CDR2 reads SNEGSKA (reference sequence). The CDR3 extends over 14 amino acids. CDR3 region: CSALLAGVEDTQYF. The CDR3 DNA reads as TGCAGTGCCCTATTGGCGGGAGTGGAAGATACGCAGTATTTT.

The chain employs TRBV12-5 and TRBJ2-2; D remains unclear. The CDR3 consists of 17 residues. The germline V gene encodes CDR1 LGHNT and CDR2 FRNRAP. Trimming cost V 7 bases and J 9 bases, with 27 bases left between them. The CDR3 DNA reads TGTGCTAGTGCTGTACTGCCTGGGTCGGTAGAGAAGAGGGAGCTGTTTTTT. Its protein product is CASAVLPGSVEKRELFF.

This rearrangement joins TRBV20-1 to TRBJ2-3, with 7 bases identical to TRBD2. Germline values: CDR1 DFQATT, CDR2 SNEGSKA (reference sequence). V was pared by 5 bases and J by 7 bases, with 15 bases of the junction left unmatched. The length of the CDR3 is 15 residues. Written as DNA, the CDR3 is TGCAGTGCTTTCGGGACTATGAATGTGGGGCATACGCAGTATTTT. Protein: CSAFGTMNVGHTQYF.

This rearrangement joins TRBV30 to TRBJ1-1, with 8 nucleotides matching TRBD1. The CDR3 loop spans 13 amino acids. Germline V gene lookup returns CDR1 GTSNPN and CDR2 SVGIG (reference sequence). V lost 3 bases, J lost 6 bases, and 6 bases stayed unmatched. CDR3 DNA: TGTGCCTGGAGATTACAGGGGGTTCCTGAAGCTTTCTTT. Translating gives CAWRLQGVPEAFF.

In this sample, this clonotype turned up a few times. The CDR3 spells CSAQTGGNQPQHF. CDR3 bases: TGCAGTGCTCAAACGGGGGGGAATCAGCCCCAGCATTTT. The chain combines TRBV20-1 with TRBJ1-5, with D possibly TRBD1 on 5 matching bases. Germline V gene sequence: CDR1 DFQATT, CDR2 SNEGSKA (reference sequence). V was pared by 5 bases and J by 4 bases, with 12 bases between. There are 13 residues in the CDR3.

The chain couples TRBV20-1 to TRBJ2-2, with TRBD2 matching over 11 bases. J gave up 0 bases and V 4 bases, and 1 base lay outside the gene matches. Germline lookup yields CDR1 DFQATT and CDR2 SNEGSKA (reference sequence). CDR3 size: 15 residues. CDR3 residues: CSATTSGTNTGELFF. The CDR3 DNA follows: TGCAGTGCTACGACTAGCGGGACGAACACCGGGGAGCTGTTTTTT.

The CDR3 nucleotides are TGTGCCAGCAGTAAGTTAAGGGGCGGCACTGAAGCTTTCTTT. It encodes CASSKLRGGTEAFF. The chain combines TRBV6-5 with TRBJ1-1; D possibly corresponds to TRBD1 (5 bases). Germline CDR1 MNHEY, CDR2 SVGAGI. Trimming pared 5 bases from V and 4 bases from J, leaving 14 bases between. The length of the CDR3 is 14 residues.

This sequence joins TRBV27 and TRBJ2-5, with D possibly being TRBD1 or TRBD2 (5 bases each). With 6 bases removed from V and 4 bases from J, the gap between germline ends came to 15 bases. Germline-derived CDR1 and CDR2 are MNHEY and SMNVEV (reference sequence). The CDR3 sequence is 14 residues long. CDR3 in amino acids: CASSSPGRGETQYF. The CDR3, as DNA: TGTGCCAGCAGCTCCCCAGGGAGAGGAGAGACCCAGTACTTC.

V and J are TRBV2 and TRBJ1-1; D is ambiguous. V gave up 11 bases and J gave up 0 bases, with 10 bases separating them. Germline V lookup: CDR1 SNHLY, CDR2 FYNNEI. This CDR3 region has 12 residues. CDR3 nucleotide sequence: TGTGCCGGAACATTCATGAACACTGAAGCTTTCTTT. Translation: CAGTFMNTEAFF.

The rearrangement uses TRBV30 and TRBJ1-3; possibly TRBD1 for D (6 bases). V lost 4 bases and J lost 3, with 10 bases in between. CDR1 GTSNPN and CDR2 SVGIG come from the germline V gene (reference sequence). This CDR3 contains 13 residues. CDR3 residues: CAWKPQGGNTIYF. CDR3 DNA sequence: TGTGCCTGGAAGCCACAGGGTGGAAACACCATATATTTT.

The rearrangement links TRBV6-2 or TRBV6-3 to TRBJ2-3, with 7 bases aligning to TRBD2. There are 15 residues in the CDR3. V was clipped by 10 bases and J by 0 bases; unmatched bases: 10. Germline loops: CDR1 MNHEY, CDR2 SVGEGT. CDR3 nucleotides: TGTGCCATCCGCGACGGGGAGGGGAGCACAGATACGCAGTATTTT. Amino acids: CAIRDGEGSTDTQYF.

The chain is built from TRBV2 and TRBJ1-1; D remains ambiguous. The length of the CDR3 is 10 residues. V was clipped by 11 bases and J by 5 bases, with 9 bases between them. Looked up from germline, CDR1 is SNHLY and CDR2 is FYNNEI. The CDR3 here is CARLGTEAFF. The CDR3 DNA follows: TGTGCCCGTTTAGGGACTGAAGCTTTCTTT.

This chain joins TRBV7-7 and TRBJ2-1; 7 bases are a match to TRBD2. CDR1 SSHAT and CDR2 FNYEAQ come from the germline V gene (reference sequence). The junction had 3 bases not matched to a gene; V was cut back by 2 bases and J by 2 bases. The CDR3 covers 15 residues. CDR3 in amino acids: CASSLQAGPYNEQFF. The CDR3 coding sequence is TGTGCCAGCAGCTTACAAGCGGGGCCCTACAATGAGCAGTTCTTC. The full variable domain, rest sourced from reference TRBV7-7 and TRBJ2-1, is GAGVSQSPRYKVTKRGQDVTLRCDPISSHATLYWYQQALGQGPEFLTYFNYEAQPDKSGLPSDRFSAERPEGSISTLTIQRTEQRDSAMYRCASSLQAGPYNEQFFGPGTRLTVL.